The 22 T cell receptor beta chains reported below all come from one sample, sequenced in a study of PD-L1 blockade in urothelial cancer. Data came from immunoSEQ multiplex PCR; TCRdb stores just in-frame clones and leaves some out. The sample lists more than 85,000 clones, approximately 90% seen once, with around 0.9% in the top ten. The input for sequencing was PBMCs, taken around atezolizumab (anti-PD-L1) treatment. The source of these receptors is a woman at least 80 years old with urothelial cancer.

The J gene is TRBJ2-1, the V gene TRBV18; 10 nucleotides line up with TRBD2. J was trimmed by 2 bases and V by 3 bases; bases with no gene match: 4. The CDR3 covers 16 residues. Germline CDR1 and CDR2: KGHSH and LQKENI. The CDR3 reads CASSPPSGRAYNEQFF. The CDR3 coding sequence is TGTGCCAGCTCACCTCCTAGCGGGAGAGCCTACAATGAGCAGTTCTTC.

The V call is TRBV10-2, the J call TRBJ2-7; 8 positions agree with TRBD1. The CDR3 is made up of 16 amino acids. CDR1 WSHSY and CDR2 SAAADI come from the germline V gene. J gave up 5 bases and V 1 base, and 10 bases lay outside the gene matches. The CDR3: CASSELQGTGNNEQYF. The CDR3 DNA reads TGCGCCAGCAGTGAGTTACAGGGGACAGGAAATAACGAGCAGTACTTC.

This chain connects TRBV5-1 to TRBJ2-7; TRBD2 agrees at 9 bases. This CDR3 is built from 15 residues. Germline lookup yields CDR1 SGHRS and CDR2 YFSETQ. V shed 0 bases, J shed 1 base, and the junction held 2 bases outside the gene matches. CDR3 DNA: TGCGCCAGCAGCTTGGCTAGCGGGACGTCCTACGAGCAGTACTTC. Its protein is CASSLASGTSYEQYF.

The V call is TRBV9, the J call TRBJ1-2; D is ambiguous. V gave up 3 bases and J gave up 6 bases, with 12 bases separating them. Germline V gene data show CDR1 as SGDLS and CDR2 as YYNGEE. The CDR3 contains 13 residues. CDR3 nucleotides: TGTGCCAGCAGCGCCGCAGGATCCCATGGCTACACCTTC. Translation gives CASSAAGSHGYTF.

This chain uses TRBV30 with TRBJ1-5; 9 bases fit TRBD1. This CDR3 has 13 residues. Germline V gives CDR1 GTSNPN, CDR2 SVGIG (reference sequence). V lost 8 bases, J lost 8 bases, and 10 bases stayed unmatched. CDR3 in DNA: TGTGCCCAAGGGGGACAGGGTGTTGAGCCCCAGCATTTT. Translating it yields CAQGGQGVEPQHF.

This clone has only a few counts. This chain uses TRBV30 with TRBJ1-5; D may be TRBD1 (6 bases). The germline V gene encodes CDR1 GTSNPN and CDR2 SVGIG (reference sequence). Trimming removed 0 bases from V and 7 bases from J, with 10 bases in between. The CDR3 length is 13 residues. CDR3 loop: CAWSVRGRQPQHF. CDR3 nucleotide sequence: TGTGCCTGGAGTGTCAGGGGACGGCAGCCCCAGCATTTT.

The chain uses TRBV9 and TRBJ2-1, with TRBD2 identical over 12 bases. Germline CDR1 reads SGDLS; CDR2 reads YYNGEE. J gave up 8 bases and V 4 bases, and 10 bases lay outside the gene matches. The length of the CDR3 is 16 residues. The CDR3 DNA reads as TGTGCCAGCAGCATCGGACTAGCGGGAAGTCGGGATGAGCAGTTCTTC. Translation gives CASSIGLAGSRDEQFF.

This clone was picked up one time. The chain is built from TRBV5-1 and TRBJ1-6; 7 nucleotides align to TRBD1. The trim removed 4 bases at V and 1 base at J, leaving 2 bases unmatched. The CDR3 extends over 15 amino acids. From germline, CDR1 is SGHRS and CDR2 YFSETQ. CDR3 DNA sequence: TGCGCCAGCAGCCCGACAGGGTCCTATAATTCACCCCTCCACTTT. Residues: CASSPTGSYNSPLHF.

The J gene is TRBJ2-1, the V gene TRBV7-9; 8 bases line up with TRBD2. The trim removed 3 bases at V and 9 bases at J, leaving 13 bases unmatched. This CDR3 is built from 16 residues. Germline CDR1 is SEHNR and CDR2 is FQNEAQ (reference sequence). Written as DNA, the CDR3 is TGTGCCAGCAGCTTTCTAGCGCTCGCGGGAGGCGGTGAGCAGTTCTTC. Translation: CASSFLALAGGGEQFF.

The gene calls are TRBV28 and TRBJ2-1, with 10 bases fitting TRBD2. The CDR3 has 16 residues. The junction had 11 bases not matched to a gene; V was cut back by 2 bases and J by 10 bases. Germline CDR1 MDHEN, CDR2 SYDVKM. As DNA, the CDR3 is TGTGCCAGCAGTTTACGGGGACTAGCGCTCCTCGGAGAGCAGTTCTTC. Its translation: CASSLRGLALLGEQFF. Supplemented by reference TRBV28 and TRBJ2-1, the full variable domain reads DVKVTQSSRYLVKRTGEKVFLECVQDMDHENMFWYRQDPGLGLRLIYFSYDVKMKEKGDIPEGYSVSREKKERFSLILESASTNQTSMYLCASSLRGLALLGEQFFGPGTRLTVL.

This chain links TRBV28 with TRBJ2-4; perhaps TRBD1 as D (5 bases). Germline V gene data show CDR1 as MDHEN and CDR2 as SYDVKM. This CDR3 has 14 amino acids. The V gene lost 6 bases and the J gene lost 9 bases, with 18 bases spanning the gap. The CDR3 region has the DNA TGTGCCAGCAGCCCAAAGGGGTTGGCAATCATTCAGTACTTC. Encoded protein: CASSPKGLAIIQYF.

The table lists this clone with a count of one. The chain joins TRBV28 to TRBJ1-1; D is possibly TRBD1 (5 bases). CDR1 and CDR2 (germline): MDHEN, SYDVKM. The CDR3 contains 14 residues. The V end was cut by 1 base, the J end by 3 bases, with 9 bases between. CDR3 amino acids: CASSLYGGDTEAFF. CDR3 DNA sequence: TGTGCCAGCAGTTTATATGGGGGGGACACTGAAGCTTTCTTT.

The V call is TRBV7-3, the J call TRBJ2-1; 8 bases agree with TRBD2. The V gene end was trimmed by 2 bases and the J gene end by 6 bases; junction bases not matched to a gene: 6. The CDR3 runs to 15 residues. Germline V gene data show CDR1 as SGHTA and CDR2 as FQGTGA. The CDR3 region has the DNA TGTGCCAGCAGCTTACCGGGAGGGCCCTTCAATGAGCAGTTCTTC. This gives the protein CASSLPGGPFNEQFF.

The J gene is TRBJ2-1, the V gene TRBV7-9; 8 bases are a match to TRBD2. CDR3 length: 19 residues. V lost 1 base to trimming and J lost 3 bases; unmatched junction nucleotides: 14. From germline, CDR1 is SEHNR and CDR2 FQNEAQ (reference sequence). This chain's CDR3 is CASSLVTSVNSRRYNEQFF. DNA for the CDR3: TGTGCCAGCAGCTTAGTGACTAGCGTGAATTCTAGACGCTACAATGAGCAGTTCTTC.

This rearrangement joins TRBV4-2 to TRBJ2-5, with 10 bases matching TRBD2. Germline CDR1 and CDR2: LGHNA and YNFKEQ. This CDR3 has 20 amino acids. Germline trimming cut 0 bases from V and 5 bases from J; bases unmatched to any gene: 18. Here the CDR3 reads CASSQDPTSGKFGRDETQYF. The DNA of the CDR3 is TGTGCCAGCAGCCAAGATCCCACTAGCGGGAAGTTCGGACGCGACGAGACCCAGTACTTC.

This sequence joins TRBV10-2 and TRBJ2-1, with 16 bases identical to TRBD2. Per the germline V gene, CDR1 is WSHSY and CDR2 is SAAADI. The J segment lost 9 bases and the V segment lost 5 bases, leaving 7 bases of the junction unmatched. The CDR3 contains 16 residues. The CDR3 loop is CASSPGTSGRAAEQFF. The CDR3 DNA sequence: TGCGCCAGCAGTCCAGGGACTAGCGGGAGGGCCGCTGAGCAGTTCTTC.

The count of this clone is one. The rearrangement uses TRBV7-3 and TRBJ2-1, with TRBD2 matching 15 bases. The germline V gene has CDR1 SGHTA and CDR2 FQGTGA. With V trimmed by 5 bases and J by 7 bases, 6 bases remained unmatched. The CDR3 is made up of 16 amino acids. The CDR3 DNA sequence: TGTGCCAGCAGCCCGGGGACTAGCGGGAGGCTTAATGAGCAGTTCTTC. Residues: CASSPGTSGRLNEQFF.

The chain has TRBV7-8 and TRBJ2-5; 11 nucleotides line up with TRBD2. Per the germline V gene, CDR1 is SGHVS and CDR2 is FQNEAQ. Trimming removed 2 bases from V and 4 bases from J; junction bases left unmatched: 12. This CDR3 is 18 amino acids long. CDR3 in amino acids: CASSLSGTSGTWGETQYF. DNA for the CDR3: TGTGCCAGCAGCTTATCGGGGACTAGCGGAACATGGGGAGAGACCCAGTACTTC.

The rearrangement links TRBV5-4 to TRBJ2-3; 12 nucleotides match TRBD2. The CDR3 sequence is 13 residues long. CDR1 is SGHNT and CDR2 is YYREEE in the germline V gene (reference sequence). The V gene end was trimmed by 4 bases and the J gene end by 14 bases; junction bases not matched to a gene: 8. As DNA, the CDR3 is TGTGCCAGCAGCGGGGTACTAGCGGGAGGAACGTATTTT. Protein: CASSGVLAGGTYF.

This chain links TRBV5-5 with TRBJ2-1; D is unresolved. The CDR3 sequence is 12 residues long. Germline V gives CDR1 SGHKS, CDR2 YYEKEE (reference sequence). V was clipped by 0 bases and J by 7 bases, with 5 bases between them. The CDR3 nucleotides are TGTGCCAGCAGCTTGGGACTGAATGAGCAGTTCTTC. The encoded protein is CASSLGLNEQFF.

CDR3 sequence (DNA): TGCGCCAGCAGCCGGTCAGGGGGCGAGCAGTACTTC. This gives the protein CASSRSGGEQYF. V is TRBV5-1 and J is TRBJ2-7, with TRBD1 identical over 7 bases. The CDR3 is made up of 12 amino acids. The germline CDR1 and CDR2 sequences are SGHRS and YFSETQ. The V segment lost 4 bases and the J segment 6 bases; nucleotides outside the gene matches: 4.

The chain's CDR3 is CASSEIQLSGNTIYF. In DNA, the CDR3 is TGTGCCAGCAGTGAAATACAACTATCTGGAAACACCATATATTTT. This chain uses TRBV6-1 with TRBJ1-3; no firm D call. The V end was cut by 2 bases, the J end by 1 base, with 9 bases between. The CDR3 spans 15 residues. The V gene's germline CDR1 is MNHNS and CDR2 SASEGT.